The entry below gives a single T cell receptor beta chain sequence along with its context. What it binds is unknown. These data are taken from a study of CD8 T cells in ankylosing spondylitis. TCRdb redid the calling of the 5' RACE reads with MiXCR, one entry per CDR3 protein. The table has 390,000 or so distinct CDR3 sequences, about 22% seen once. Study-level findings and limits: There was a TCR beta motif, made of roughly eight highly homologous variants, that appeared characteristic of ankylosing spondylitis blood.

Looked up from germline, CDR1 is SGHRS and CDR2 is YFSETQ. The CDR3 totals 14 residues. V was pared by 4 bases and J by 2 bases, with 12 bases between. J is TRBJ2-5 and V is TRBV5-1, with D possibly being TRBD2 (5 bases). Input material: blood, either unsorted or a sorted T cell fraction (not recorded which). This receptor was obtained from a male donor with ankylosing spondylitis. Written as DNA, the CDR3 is TGCGCCAGCAGCATACTTAGCGAGCAAGAGACCCAGTACTTC. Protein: CASSILSEQETQYF. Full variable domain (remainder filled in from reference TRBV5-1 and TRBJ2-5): KAGVTQTPRYLIKTRGQQVTLSCSPISGHRSVSWYQQTPGQGLQFLFEYFSETQRNKGNFPGRFSGRQFSNSRSEMNVSTLELGDSALYLCASSILSEQETQYFGPGTRLLVL.